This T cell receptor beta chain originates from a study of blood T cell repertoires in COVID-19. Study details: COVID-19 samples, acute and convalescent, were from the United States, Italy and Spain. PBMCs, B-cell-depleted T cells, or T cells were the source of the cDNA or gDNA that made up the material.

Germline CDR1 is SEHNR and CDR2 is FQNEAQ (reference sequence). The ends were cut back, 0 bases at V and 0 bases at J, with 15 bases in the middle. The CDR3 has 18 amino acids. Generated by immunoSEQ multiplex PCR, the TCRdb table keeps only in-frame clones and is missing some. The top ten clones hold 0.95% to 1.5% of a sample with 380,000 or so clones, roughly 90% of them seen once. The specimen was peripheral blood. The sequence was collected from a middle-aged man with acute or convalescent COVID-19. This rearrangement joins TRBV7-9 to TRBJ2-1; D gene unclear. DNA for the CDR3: TGTGCCAGCAGCTTAGCGATAGGAGACTTGCACTCCTACAATGAGCAGTTCTTC. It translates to CASSLAIGDLHSYNEQFF.